This TCR beta chain was sequenced for a study of CD8 T cells in ankylosing spondylitis. Of note for this clonotype: Its antigen is not identified.

The CDR3 runs 13 residues. Trimming shortened V by 6 bases and J by 8 bases, and 13 bases separated the two germline ends. Quantitative 5'-RACE with molecular barcodes produced the TCR beta libraries. TCRdb fed the 5' RACE reads into MiXCR, producing one record per CDR3 protein. The sample shows about 540,000 distinct CDR3 sequences, approximately 11% of them seen only once. Study conclusions and caveats: Among TCR beta sequences, a motif of eight highly homologous variants appeared characteristic of ankylosing spondylitis blood.

The receptor comes from a male donor with ankylosing spondylitis. The specimen was blood, either unsorted or a sorted T cell fraction (not recorded which). This chain links TRBV12-3 or TRBV12-4 with TRBJ1-4; D uncertain. CDR3 nucleotide sequence: TGTGCCAGCAGAAGGGCTGTATACGAAAAACTGTTTTTT. Translated: CASRRAVYEKLFF.